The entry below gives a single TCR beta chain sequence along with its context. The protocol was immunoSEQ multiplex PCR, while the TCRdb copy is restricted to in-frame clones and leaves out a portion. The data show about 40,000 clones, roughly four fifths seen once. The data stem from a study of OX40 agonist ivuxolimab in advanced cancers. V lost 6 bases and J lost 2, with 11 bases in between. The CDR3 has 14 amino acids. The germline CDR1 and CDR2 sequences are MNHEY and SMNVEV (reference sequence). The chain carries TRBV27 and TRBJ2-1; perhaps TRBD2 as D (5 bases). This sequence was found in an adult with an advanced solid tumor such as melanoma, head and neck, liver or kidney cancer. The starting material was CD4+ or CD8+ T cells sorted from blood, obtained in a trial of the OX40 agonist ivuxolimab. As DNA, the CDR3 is TGTGCCAGCAGGCGGACTTTTACCTACAATGAGCAGTTCTTC. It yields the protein CASRRTFTYNEQFF.